The 2 T cell receptor beta chains below were found in one sample sequenced in a study of cytomegalovirus exposure and HLA in healthy donors. PCR amplification relied on 60 Vbeta primers (plus 13 Jbeta primers). Clones were read by immunoSEQ multiplex PCR, and TCRdb kept only the in-frame ones, dropping some. The sample lists approximately 220,000 clones, 60% to 80% seen once, with around 1.8% in the top ten. Material for sequencing was PBMCs. These receptor sequences come from a man between 18 and 35 years old in good health and CMV-seronegative.

This clone was observed a single time. The chain links TRBV2 to TRBJ2-5, with D maybe TRBD1 (5 bases). Germline loops: CDR1 SNHLY, CDR2 FYNNEI. This CDR3 is built from 12 residues. V lost 7 bases to trimming and J lost 2 bases, with 8 bases between them. The CDR3, as DNA: TGTGCCAGCAAGACAGTGCAAGAGACCCAGTACTTC. This gives the protein CASKTVQETQYF. The variable domain in full, with the rest retrieved from reference TRBV2 and TRBJ2-5, is EPEVTQTPSHQVTQMGQEVILRCVPISNHLYFYWYRQILGQKVEFLVSFYNNEISEKSEIFDDQFSVERPDGSNFTLKIRSTKLEDSAMYFCASKTVQETQYFGPGTRLLVL.

This sequence joins TRBV9 and TRBJ2-2; D possibly corresponds to TRBD2 (6 bases). V lost 0 bases, J lost 1 base, and 10 bases lay in between. The CDR3 sequence is 16 residues long. CDR1 SGDLS and CDR2 YYNGEE come from the germline V gene. The CDR3: CASSVDGGGNTGELFF. DNA of the CDR3: TGTGCCAGCAGCGTAGATGGGGGAGGGAACACCGGGGAGCTGTTTTTT.